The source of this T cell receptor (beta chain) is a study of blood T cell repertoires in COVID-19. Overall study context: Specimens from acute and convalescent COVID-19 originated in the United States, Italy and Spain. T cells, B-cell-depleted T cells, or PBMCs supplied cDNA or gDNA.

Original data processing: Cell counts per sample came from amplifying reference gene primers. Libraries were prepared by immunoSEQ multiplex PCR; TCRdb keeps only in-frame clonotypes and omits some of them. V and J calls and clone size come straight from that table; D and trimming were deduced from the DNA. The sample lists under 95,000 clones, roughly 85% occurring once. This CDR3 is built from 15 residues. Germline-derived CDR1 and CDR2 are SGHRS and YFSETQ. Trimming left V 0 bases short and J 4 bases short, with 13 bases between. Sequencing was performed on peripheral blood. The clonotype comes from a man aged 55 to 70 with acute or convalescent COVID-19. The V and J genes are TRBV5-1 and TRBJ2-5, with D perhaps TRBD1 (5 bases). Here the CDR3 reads CASSLASGFAETQYF. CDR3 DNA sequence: TGCGCCAGCAGCTTGGCCTCAGGGTTTGCAGAGACCCAGTACTTC.